The rows below give T cell receptor beta chains drawn from one sample of a study of cytomegalovirus exposure and HLA in healthy donors. Libraries were prepared by immunoSEQ multiplex PCR; TCRdb keeps only in-frame clonotypes and omits some of them. The sample has roughly 71,000 clones, around 80% seen once; the top ten hold 2.5% to 3.5%. The material sequenced was PBMCs. The receptor source for this set is a girl aged 5-17 years in good health and CMV-seropositive. CDR3s include the opening cysteine and the closing phenylalanine or tryptophan. Each record gives: V gene, D gene, clone size, J gene, CDR3 protein, CDR3 DNA. The D gene is left open where the match is weak. Clone size is stated in some rows and not others, as once, few, many or a class when expanded.

v_gene: TRBV10-1
d_gene: TRBD1
abundance: .
j_gene: TRBJ2-7
CDR3aa: CASGQGALYEQYF
CDR3nt: TGCGCCAGTGGACAGGGGGCTTTGTACGAGCAGTACTTC

v_gene: TRBV19
d_gene: .
abundance: few
j_gene: TRBJ1-5
CDR3aa: CASRARRGPNQPQHF
CDR3nt: TGTGCCAGTAGGGCGCGACGGGGTCCCAATCAGCCCCAGCATTTT

v_gene: TRBV4-1
d_gene: .
abundance: .
j_gene: TRBJ1-4
CDR3aa: CASSQAFNEKLFF
CDR3nt: TGCGCCAGCAGCCAAGCGTTTAATGAAAAACTGTTTTTT

v_gene: TRBV2
d_gene: TRBD1
abundance: .
j_gene: TRBJ1-5
CDR3aa: CASMRDRDFNSNQPQHF
CDR3nt: TGTGCCAGCATGCGGGACAGGGACTTCAATAGCAATCAGCCCCAGCATTTT

v_gene: TRBV5-8
d_gene: TRBD2
abundance: .
j_gene: TRBJ2-4
CDR3aa: CASSSGLAVANKNIQYF
CDR3nt: TGTGCCAGCAGCTCGGGACTAGCGGTTGCAAACAAAAACATTCAGTACTTC

v_gene: TRBV29-1
d_gene: .
abundance: once
j_gene: TRBJ2-7
CDR3aa: CSAKPGGDEQYF
CDR3nt: TGCAGCGCCAAACCTGGGGGCGACGAGCAGTACTTC

v_gene: TRBV6-5
d_gene: TRBD2
abundance: .
j_gene: TRBJ2-1
CDR3aa: CASSYRGAGSYNEQFF
CDR3nt: TGTGCCAGCAGTTACAGGGGAGCGGGGTCCTACAATGAGCAGTTCTTC

v_gene: TRBV27
d_gene: .
abundance: .
j_gene: TRBJ1-5
CDR3aa: CASSLSGGNQPQHF
CDR3nt: TGTGCCAGCAGTTTGTCGGGGGGAAATCAGCCCCAGCATTTT

v_gene: TRBV7-8
d_gene: .
abundance: .
j_gene: TRBJ2-7
CDR3aa: CASSINSDSPPHEQYF
CDR3nt: TGTGCCAGCAGCATTAACAGCGACAGCCCTCCCCACGAGCAGTACTTC

v_gene: TRBV6-5
d_gene: .
abundance: .
j_gene: TRBJ2-3
CDR3aa: CASSWRQVSTDTQYF
CDR3nt: TGTGCCAGCAGTTGGCGACAGGTCAGCACAGATACGCAGTATTTT

v_gene: TRBV11-2
d_gene: .
abundance: .
j_gene: TRBJ1-1
CDR3aa: CASSLVQTNTEAFF
CDR3nt: TGTGCCAGCAGCTTAGTACAAACGAACACTGAAGCTTTCTTT